This TCR beta chain came from a study of shared clonotypes between healthy human individuals. As for the study in general: Each donor had three CD4 naive, three CD4 memory, two CD8 naive and one CD8 memory plate. Study-level findings and limits: Clonotype sharing across a handful of donors was observed for about 5.5% of naive CD4 clonotypes.

Produced via immunoSEQ multiplex PCR; TCRdb's table is partial and in-frame only. This sample has 740,000 or so clones; more than 70% occur once, and the top ten carry around 2%. As regards this clone: Its antigen is as yet unknown.

CD4+ cell separation produced CD45RA+ naive and CD45RA-negative memory subsets. V was trimmed by 0 bases and J by 3 bases, leaving 8 bases between them. Germline V CDR1 and CDR2: SGHTA, FQGNSA. CDR3 length: 14 amino acids. The chain employs TRBV7-2 and TRBJ1-1; D unresolved. Sequencing input: memory CD4+ T cells sorted from blood. The sample's subset: CD45RA-negative fraction. This receptor was taken from a woman in her 30s in good health. The CDR3: CASSLAHKYTEAFF. The CDR3 coding sequence is TGTGCCAGCAGCTTAGCGCACAAATACACTGAAGCTTTCTTT.